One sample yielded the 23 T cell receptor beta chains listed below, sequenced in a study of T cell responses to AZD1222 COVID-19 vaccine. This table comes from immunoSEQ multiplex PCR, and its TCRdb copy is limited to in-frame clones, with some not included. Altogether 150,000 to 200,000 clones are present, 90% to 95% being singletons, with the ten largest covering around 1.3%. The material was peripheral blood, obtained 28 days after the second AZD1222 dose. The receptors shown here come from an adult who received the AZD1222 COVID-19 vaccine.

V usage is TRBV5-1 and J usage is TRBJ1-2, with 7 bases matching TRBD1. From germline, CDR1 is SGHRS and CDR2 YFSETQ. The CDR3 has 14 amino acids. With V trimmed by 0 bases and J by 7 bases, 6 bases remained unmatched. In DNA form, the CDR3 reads TGCGCCAGCAGCTTGGGACAGGGTCGTAGTGGCTACACCTTC. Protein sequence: CASSLGQGRSGYTF.

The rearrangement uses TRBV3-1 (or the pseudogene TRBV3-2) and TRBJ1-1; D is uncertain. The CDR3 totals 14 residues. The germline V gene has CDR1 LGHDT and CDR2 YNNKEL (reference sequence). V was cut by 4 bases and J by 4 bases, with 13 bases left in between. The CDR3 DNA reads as TGTGCCAGCAGCCCCCGGGAGTTTTTCACTGAAGCTTTCTTT. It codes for CASSPREFFTEAFF.

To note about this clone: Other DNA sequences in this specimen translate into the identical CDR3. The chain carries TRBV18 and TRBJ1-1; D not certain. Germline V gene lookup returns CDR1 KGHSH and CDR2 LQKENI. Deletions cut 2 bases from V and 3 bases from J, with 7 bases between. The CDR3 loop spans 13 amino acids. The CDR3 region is CASSPVGDTEAFF. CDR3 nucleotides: TGTGCCAGCTCACCAGTTGGGGACACTGAAGCTTTCTTT.

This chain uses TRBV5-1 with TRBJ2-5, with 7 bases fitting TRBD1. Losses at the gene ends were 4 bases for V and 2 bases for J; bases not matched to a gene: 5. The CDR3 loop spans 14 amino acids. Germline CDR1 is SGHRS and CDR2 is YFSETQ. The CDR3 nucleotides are TGCGCCAGCAGCCATGGGACAGCTCAAGAGACCCAGTACTTC. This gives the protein CASSHGTAQETQYF.

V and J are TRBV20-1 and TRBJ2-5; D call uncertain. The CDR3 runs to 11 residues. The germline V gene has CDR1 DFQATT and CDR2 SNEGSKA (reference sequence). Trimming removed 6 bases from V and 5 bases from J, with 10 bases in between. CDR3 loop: CSARTGETQYF. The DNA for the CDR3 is TGCAGTGCCCGGACCGGGGAGACCCAGTACTTC.

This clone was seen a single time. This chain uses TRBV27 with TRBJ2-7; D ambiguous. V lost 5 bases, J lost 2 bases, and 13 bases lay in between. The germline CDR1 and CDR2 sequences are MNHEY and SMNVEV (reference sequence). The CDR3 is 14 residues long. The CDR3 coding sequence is TGTGCCAGCAGTACGGACCGGGCCCCCTACGAGCAGTACTTC. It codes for CASSTDRAPYEQYF.

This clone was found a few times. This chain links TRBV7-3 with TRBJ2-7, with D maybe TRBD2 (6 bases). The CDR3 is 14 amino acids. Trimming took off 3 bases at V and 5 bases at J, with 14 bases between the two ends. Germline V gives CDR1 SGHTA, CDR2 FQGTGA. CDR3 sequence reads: CASSFGGLPNEQYF. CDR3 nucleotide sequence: TGTGCCAGCAGCTTCGGGGGTCTCCCTAACGAGCAGTACTTC.

CDR3 residues: CASSPHRGYEQYF. The CDR3 DNA follows: TGTGCCAGCAGTCCACATAGGGGCTACGAGCAGTACTTC. The chain couples TRBV12-3 or TRBV12-4 to TRBJ2-7; possibly TRBD1 for D (5 bases). V lost 5 bases to trimming and J lost 3 bases, with 11 bases between them. The CDR3 is 13 amino acids.

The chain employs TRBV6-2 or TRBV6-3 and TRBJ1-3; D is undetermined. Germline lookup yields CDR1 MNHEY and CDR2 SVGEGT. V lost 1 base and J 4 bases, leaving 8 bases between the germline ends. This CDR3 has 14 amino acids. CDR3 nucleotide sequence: TGTGCCAGCAGTTACTTCAGAGAAGGAAACACCATATATTTT. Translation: CASSYFREGNTIYF.

DNA of the CDR3: TGCAGCGTTGCGAAGATGGTGTCACAGAACACTGAAGCTTTCTTT. This translates into CSVAKMVSQNTEAFF. The chain carries TRBV29-1 and TRBJ1-1; no firm D call. Trimming stripped 4 bases from V and 1 base from J, with 16 bases between. This CDR3 spans 15 amino acids. Germline lookup yields CDR1 SQVTM and CDR2 ANQGSEA.

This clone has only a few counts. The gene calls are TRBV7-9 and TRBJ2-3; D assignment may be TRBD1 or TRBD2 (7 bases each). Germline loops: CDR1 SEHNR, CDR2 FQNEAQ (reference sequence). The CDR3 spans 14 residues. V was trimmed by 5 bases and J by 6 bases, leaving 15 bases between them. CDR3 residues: CASSPGGGFDTQYF. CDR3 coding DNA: TGTGCCAGCAGCCCAGGGGGGGGCTTTGATACGCAGTATTTT.

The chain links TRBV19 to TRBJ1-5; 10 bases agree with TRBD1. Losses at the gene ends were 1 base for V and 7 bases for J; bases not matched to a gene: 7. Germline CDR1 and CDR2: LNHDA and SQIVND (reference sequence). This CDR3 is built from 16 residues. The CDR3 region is CASSIGGTGVLQPQHF. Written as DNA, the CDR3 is TGTGCCAGTAGTATAGGGGGGACAGGGGTCCTCCAGCCCCAGCATTTT.

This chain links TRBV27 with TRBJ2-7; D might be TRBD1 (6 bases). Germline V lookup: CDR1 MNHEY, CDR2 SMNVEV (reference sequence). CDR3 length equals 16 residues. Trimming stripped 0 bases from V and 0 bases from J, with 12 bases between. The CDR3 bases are TGTGCCAGCAGTTTATCTGGGACATGGGGCTCCTACGAGCAGTACTTC. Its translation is CASSLSGTWGSYEQYF.

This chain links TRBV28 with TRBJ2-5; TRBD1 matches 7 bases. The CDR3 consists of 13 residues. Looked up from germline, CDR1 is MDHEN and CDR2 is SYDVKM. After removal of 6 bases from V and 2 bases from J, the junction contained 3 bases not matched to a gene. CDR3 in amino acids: CASSDRVQETQYF. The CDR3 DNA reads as TGTGCCAGCAGCGACAGGGTTCAAGAGACCCAGTACTTC.

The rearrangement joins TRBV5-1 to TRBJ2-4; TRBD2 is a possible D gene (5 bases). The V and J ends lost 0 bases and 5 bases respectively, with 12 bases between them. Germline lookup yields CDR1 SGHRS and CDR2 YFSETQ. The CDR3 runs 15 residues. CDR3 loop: CASSLGGFRENIQYF. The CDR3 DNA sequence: TGCGCCAGCAGCTTGGGCGGGTTCCGAGAAAACATTCAGTACTTC. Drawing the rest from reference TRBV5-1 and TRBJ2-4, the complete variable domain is KAGVTQTPRYLIKTRGQQVTLSCSPISGHRSVSWYQQTPGQGLQFLFEYFSETQRNKGNFPGRFSGRQFSNSRSEMNVSTLELGDSALYLCASSLGGFRENIQYFGAGTRLSVL.

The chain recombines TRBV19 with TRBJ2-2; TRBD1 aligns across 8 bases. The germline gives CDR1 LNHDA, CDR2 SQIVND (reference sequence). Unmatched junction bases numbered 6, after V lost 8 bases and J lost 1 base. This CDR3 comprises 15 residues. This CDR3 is CASRTGGENTGELFF. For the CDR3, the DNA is TGTGCCAGTCGTACAGGGGGAGAGAACACCGGGGAGCTGTTTTTT.

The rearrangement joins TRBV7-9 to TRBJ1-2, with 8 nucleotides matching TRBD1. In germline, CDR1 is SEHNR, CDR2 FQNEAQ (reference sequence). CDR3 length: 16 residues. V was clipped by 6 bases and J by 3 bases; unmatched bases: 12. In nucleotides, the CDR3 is TGTGCCAGCAGACCCAGGGGGCGGGGTGCCCACTATGGCTACACCTTC. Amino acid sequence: CASRPRGRGAHYGYTF.

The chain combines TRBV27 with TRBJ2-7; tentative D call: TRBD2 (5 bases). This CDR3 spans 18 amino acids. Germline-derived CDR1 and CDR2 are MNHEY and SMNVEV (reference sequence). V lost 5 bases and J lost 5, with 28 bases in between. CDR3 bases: TGTGCCAGCAGTAAAATCCGAGGGCCTACTACCCATTGGGACGAGCAGTACTTC. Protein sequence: CASSKIRGPTTHWDEQYF.

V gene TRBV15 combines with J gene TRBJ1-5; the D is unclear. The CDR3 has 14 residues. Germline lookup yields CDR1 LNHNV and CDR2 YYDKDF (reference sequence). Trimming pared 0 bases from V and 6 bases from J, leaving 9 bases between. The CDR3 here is CATSRDTVTQPQHF. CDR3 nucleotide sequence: TGTGCCACCAGCAGAGATACCGTCACTCAGCCCCAGCATTTT.

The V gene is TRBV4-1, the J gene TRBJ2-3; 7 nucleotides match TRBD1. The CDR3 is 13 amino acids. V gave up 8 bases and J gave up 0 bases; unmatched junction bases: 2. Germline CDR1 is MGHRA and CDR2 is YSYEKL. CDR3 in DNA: TGCGCCAGCGGGGGACAGAGCACAGATACGCAGTATTTT. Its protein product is CASGGQSTDTQYF.

CDR3 nucleotide sequence: TGTGCCAGCGCAGTCACCGGGACCACACAAGAGACCCAGTACTTC. Protein product: CASAVTGTTQETQYF. This chain joins TRBV5-5 and TRBJ2-5, with D possibly called TRBD1 or TRBD2 (5 bases each). The V end lost 7 bases, the J end lost 2 bases, and 18 bases lay between the germline ends. CDR3 length equals 15 residues. Germline CDR1 and CDR2: SGHKS and YYEKEE (reference sequence).

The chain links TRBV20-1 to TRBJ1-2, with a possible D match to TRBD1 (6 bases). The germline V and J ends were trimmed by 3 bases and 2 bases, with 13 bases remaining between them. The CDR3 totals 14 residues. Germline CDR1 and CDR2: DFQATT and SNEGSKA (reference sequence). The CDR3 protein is CSASPPGHNYGYTF. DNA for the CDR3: TGCAGTGCTAGTCCCCCGGGACACAACTATGGCTACACCTTC.

CDR3 nucleotides: TGTGCTAGTGGTTTGGTACTGGGCAGGGGGAGCAATCAGCCCCAGCATTTT. Translated: CASGLVLGRGSNQPQHF. V usage is TRBV12-5 and J usage is TRBJ1-5; 7 nucleotides agree with TRBD1. CDR3 size: 17 residues. After removal of 0 bases from V and 1 base from J, the junction contained 6 bases not matched to a gene. The V gene's germline CDR1 is LGHNT and CDR2 FRNRAP.